The 24 T cell receptor beta chains reported below all come from one sample, sequenced in a study of T cell repertoires in cytomegalovirus infection. Using its own MiXCR run on the reads, TCRdb lists one record per CDR3 protein. Of about 46,000 distinct CDR3 sequences detected, around 21% appear once; the ten largest clones hold approximately 55%. No antigens are known for them. The sample was CD8+ T cells from cultured PBMCs, taken from culture after CMV antigen stimulation. These receptors originate from a human donor in good health (CMV status not recorded). Some clones in this sample may be carry-over from other donors' samples.

In this sample, this clonotype turned up a few times. The rearrangement joins TRBV27 to TRBJ2-5; TRBD2 matches at 14 bases. Germline trimming cut 6 bases from V and 4 bases from J; bases unmatched to any gene: 4. The CDR3 runs to 15 residues. Germline loops: CDR1 MNHEY, CDR2 SMNVEV (reference sequence). CDR3 in amino acids: CASSPGTSGGETQYF. Here the CDR3 DNA reads TGTGCCAGCAGCCCCGGGACTAGCGGGGGAGAGACCCAGTACTTC.

Regarding this clonotype: A much larger clone sits a single nucleotide away, making a read error possible. The conserved closing phenylalanine or tryptophan is absent in this CDR3, likely reflecting a read error. V and J are TRBV7-2 and TRBJ2-3; 11 nucleotides match TRBD2. V dropped 1 base and J dropped 5; count of bases not matched to a gene: 5. This CDR3 is 16 amino acids long. CDR1 is SGHTA and CDR2 is FQGNSA in the germline V gene. The CDR3: CASSLVSGGALDTQYS. In nucleotides, the CDR3 is TGTGCCAGCAGCTTAGTTAGCGGGGGGGCCCTAGATACGCAGTATTCT.

CDR3 residues: CAWSGMRENYGYTF. CDR3 bases: TGTGCCTGGAGTGGTATGAGGGAAAACTATGGCTACACCTTC. The V and J genes are TRBV30 and TRBJ1-2, with D unclear. Germline V lookup: CDR1 GTSNPN, CDR2 SVGIG (reference sequence). Trimming shortened V by 1 base and J by 2 bases, and 11 bases separated the two germline ends. This CDR3 contains 14 residues.

V and J are TRBV19 and TRBJ2-1, with TRBD2 identical over 10 bases. There are 13 residues in the CDR3. The germline CDR1 and CDR2 sequences are LNHDA and SQIVND (reference sequence). V gave up 10 bases and J gave up 4 bases; unmatched junction bases: 4. The CDR3 region is CATSSGGYNEQFF. The CDR3 DNA reads as TGTGCCACTTCTAGCGGGGGATACAATGAGCAGTTCTTC.

This clonotype has at least ten counts. The V call is TRBV7-9, the J call TRBJ2-1; D is unresolved. The CDR3 covers 14 residues. Germline values: CDR1 SEHNR, CDR2 FQNEAQ (reference sequence). V lost 6 bases and J 0 bases, leaving 9 bases between the germline ends. The CDR3 sequence is CASRGQASYNEQFF. DNA of the CDR3: TGTGCCAGCAGAGGGCAGGCCTCCTACAATGAGCAGTTCTTC.

This clonotype was counted ten times or more. The V gene is TRBV27, the J gene TRBJ1-5; no reliable D call. V lost 0 bases, J lost 5 bases, and 8 bases lay in between. CDR3 length equals 14 residues. Germline CDR1 and CDR2: MNHEY and SMNVEV (reference sequence). In DNA form, the CDR3 reads TGTGCCAGCAGTTTATCGAGAGATTATCAGCCCCAGCATTTT. The encoded protein is CASSLSRDYQPQHF.

This clonotype was observed at least ten times. The genes are TRBV4-3 and TRBJ1-4; 8 nucleotides match TRBD1. Trimming took 0 bases from V and 8 from J; bases not matched to a gene: 8. Looked up from germline, CDR1 is LGHNA and CDR2 is YSLEER. The CDR3 runs to 16 residues. The chain's CDR3 is CASSQDPQGAGEKLFF. CDR3 nucleotide sequence: TGCGCCAGCAGCCAAGATCCCCAGGGGGCGGGAGAAAAACTGTTTTTT.

This clonotype turned up a few times. V gene TRBV14 combines with J gene TRBJ2-7; no clear D. Trimming took off 4 bases at V and 7 bases at J, with 11 bases between the two ends. The CDR3 is 12 residues long. The V gene's germline CDR1 is SGHDN and CDR2 FVKESK. The CDR3 DNA reads TGTGCCAGCAGCCTAGAGACGGGTGAGCAGTACTTC. As protein: CASSLETGEQYF.

At least ten counts were recorded for this clonotype. This chain uses TRBV7-2 with TRBJ2-2; possible D gene TRBD2, 5 bases. The CDR3 covers 15 residues. The V end was cut by 2 bases, the J end by 4 bases, with 11 bases between. Germline values: CDR1 SGHTA, CDR2 FQGNSA. CDR3 loop: CASSLRVGVTGELFF. The CDR3 region has the DNA TGTGCCAGCAGCTTAAGAGTGGGAGTCACCGGGGAGCTGTTTTTT.

This clonotype showed up many times. The V gene is TRBV28, the J gene TRBJ1-1; D ambiguous. Germline V CDR1 and CDR2: MDHEN, SYDVKM. The CDR3 sequence is 17 residues long. Trimming cost V 3 bases and J 1 base, with 18 bases left between them. In DNA form, the CDR3 reads TGTGCCAGCAGTTTCGATCGTAAAATCCTGGGGAACACTGAAGCTTTCTTT. It specifies CASSFDRKILGNTEAFF.

V usage is TRBV7-6 and J usage is TRBJ2-5; 8 bases align to TRBD2. Germline CDR1 and CDR2: SGHVS and FNYEAQ. The CDR3 loop spans 17 amino acids. J lost 4 bases, V lost 5 bases, and 15 bases had no gene match. The CDR3 region has the DNA TGTGCCAGCAGCGCACCCCCCTGGGTAGCGGGACGAGAGACCCAGTACTTC. Translated: CASSAPPWVAGRETQYF. Filled out from reference TRBV7-6 and TRBJ2-5, the complete variable domain reads GAGVSQSPRYKVTKRGQDVALRCDPISGHVSLYWYRQALGQGPEFLTYFNYEAQQDKSGLPNDRFSAERPEGSISTLTIQRTEQRDSAMYRCASSAPPWVAGRETQYFGPGTRLLVL.

This chain uses TRBV19 with TRBJ1-4, with D hard to call. The CDR3 loop spans 16 amino acids. The germline CDR1 and CDR2 sequences are LNHDA and SQIVND (reference sequence). V was shortened by 2 bases and J by 4 bases, with 14 bases between the two germline ends. CDR3 DNA sequence: TGTGCCAGTAGTATATCGGGAAGGGCGCTTAATGAAAAACTGTTTTTT. It codes for CASSISGRALNEKLFF.

This clonotype was seen a handful of times. CDR3 sequence (DNA): TGTGCCAGTTCCTTGAACCCCTACAATGAGCAGTTCTTC. Its protein product is CASSLNPYNEQFF. The V call is TRBV12-3 or TRBV12-4, the J call TRBJ2-1; D gene ambiguous. The CDR3 is made up of 13 amino acids. The ends were cut back, 9 bases at V and 2 bases at J, with 11 bases in the middle.

This clonotype was observed a handful of times. The rearrangement links TRBV20-1 to TRBJ1-2; TRBD1 matches at 9 bases. Germline loops: CDR1 DFQATT, CDR2 SNEGSKA (reference sequence). CDR3 length: 14 amino acids. The ends lost 4 bases at V and 5 bases at J; junction bases unmatched: 8. Written as DNA, the CDR3 is TGCAGTGCTACCCCCGGGACAGGGACATATGGCTACACCTTC. It specifies CSATPGTGTYGYTF.

This clonotype has more than one count but fewer than ten. The V call is TRBV7-3, the J call TRBJ2-6, with D possibly TRBD2 on 5 matching bases. Trimming pared 5 bases from V and 0 bases from J, leaving 5 bases between. This CDR3 has 14 amino acids. Per germline, CDR1 SGHTA and CDR2 FQGTGA. CDR3 in DNA: TGTGCCAGCAGCCGGGGCTCTGGGGCCAACGTCCTGACTTTC. Protein: CASSRGSGANVLTF. Variable domain in full (rest from reference TRBV7-3 and TRBJ2-6): GAGVSQTPSNKVTEKGKYVELRCDPISGHTALYWYRQSLGQGPEFLIYFQGTGAADDSGLPNDRFFAVRPEGSVSTLKIQRTERGDSAVYLCASSRGSGANVLTFGAGSRLTVL.

This clonotype was counted many times. The chain is built from TRBV4-3 and TRBJ2-7, with a possible D match to TRBD2 (5 bases). This CDR3 is 15 amino acids long. CDR1 is LGHNA and CDR2 is YSLEER in the germline V gene. V was cut by 0 bases and J by 0 bases, with 9 bases left in between. CDR3: CASSQDTGDSYEQYF. For the CDR3, the DNA is TGCGCCAGCAGCCAAGATACCGGGGACTCCTACGAGCAGTACTTC.

This clonotype was seen a few times. V and J are TRBV12-3 or TRBV12-4 and TRBJ2-3; D may be TRBD2 (5 bases). The V end was cut by 3 bases, the J end by 4 bases, with 8 bases between. The CDR3 spans 13 residues. The CDR3 DNA follows: TGTGCCAGCAGTTTTTTAGCGTCAGATACGCAGTATTTT. As protein: CASSFLASDTQYF.

This clonotype was found many times. The chain recombines TRBV7-9 with TRBJ2-7; unclear D gene. CDR1 is SEHNR, CDR2 FQNEAQ, per germline (reference sequence). V dropped 1 base and J dropped 3 bases, with 7 bases sitting between them. The CDR3 is 13 amino acids. This chain's CDR3 is CASSLDKGYEQYF. CDR3 coding DNA: TGTGCCAGCAGCTTAGACAAAGGCTACGAGCAGTACTTC.

At least ten counts were recorded for this clonotype. The CDR3 DNA reads TGTGCCAGCAGCTCCCGGGGGAGCTCCTACAATGAGCAGTTCTTC. Amino acid sequence: CASSSRGSSYNEQFF. V and J are TRBV2 and TRBJ2-1; a possible D gene is TRBD2 (6 bases). This CDR3 is 15 amino acids long. Trimming cost V 6 bases and J 0 bases, with 12 bases left between them. Germline loops: CDR1 SNHLY, CDR2 FYNNEI.

The J gene is TRBJ1-6, the V gene TRBV30, with unresolved D. Germline CDR1 is GTSNPN and CDR2 is SVGIG (reference sequence). Trimming stripped 5 bases from V and 5 bases from J, with 16 bases between. This CDR3 has 15 residues. The CDR3 here is CAWGNGETHNSPLHF. The CDR3 nucleotides are TGTGCCTGGGGGAACGGAGAGACCCATAATTCACCCCTCCACTTT.

This clonotype was counted only a few times. The chain carries TRBV7-9 and TRBJ2-7; D possibly corresponds to TRBD1 (6 bases). CDR1 and CDR2 (germline): SEHNR, FQNEAQ (reference sequence). Trimming pared 1 base from V and 0 bases from J, leaving 13 bases between. The CDR3 covers 16 residues. This CDR3 reads CASSLGVGDNSYEQYF. CDR3 nucleotides: TGTGCCAGCAGCTTAGGGGTAGGGGACAACTCCTACGAGCAGTACTTC. Together with reference TRBV7-9 and TRBJ2-7, the CDR3 gives the full variable domain: DTGVSQNPRHKITKRGQNVTFRCDPISEHNRLYWYRQTLGQGPEFLTYFQNEAQLEKSRLLSDRFSAERPKGSFSTLEIQRTEQGDSAMYLCASSLGVGDNSYEQYFGPGTRLTVT.

This clonotype came up a few times. The chain joins TRBV27 to TRBJ1-1; perhaps TRBD1 as D (5 bases). Germline V gene lookup returns CDR1 MNHEY and CDR2 SMNVEV (reference sequence). The CDR3 is made up of 14 amino acids. V lost 6 bases, J lost 7 bases, and 18 bases lay in between. The CDR3 is CASSDSGGGIEAFF. CDR3 DNA: TGTGCCAGCAGCGACTCTGGGGGGGGTATTGAAGCTTTCTTT.

This CDR3 is CASSPGEWGLDYEQYF. The DNA for the CDR3 is TGCGCCAGCAGCCCTGGAGAGTGGGGGCTGGATTACGAGCAGTACTTC. V usage is TRBV5-1 and J usage is TRBJ2-7, with D maybe TRBD1 (6 bases). V was shortened by 4 bases and J by 4 bases, with 21 bases between the two germline ends. Germline V CDR1 and CDR2: SGHRS, YFSETQ. This CDR3 has 16 amino acids.

This clonotype was detected a few times. The chain is built from TRBV5-1 and TRBJ2-1, with TRBD2 matching over 9 bases. Trimming removed 3 bases from V and 6 bases from J; junction bases left unmatched: 10. Germline V gives CDR1 SGHRS, CDR2 YFSETQ. This CDR3 is 16 amino acids long. The CDR3 spells CASSSVLAGGGNEQFF. The CDR3 bases are TGCGCCAGCAGCTCCGTCCTCGCGGGGGGGGGCAATGAGCAGTTCTTC.